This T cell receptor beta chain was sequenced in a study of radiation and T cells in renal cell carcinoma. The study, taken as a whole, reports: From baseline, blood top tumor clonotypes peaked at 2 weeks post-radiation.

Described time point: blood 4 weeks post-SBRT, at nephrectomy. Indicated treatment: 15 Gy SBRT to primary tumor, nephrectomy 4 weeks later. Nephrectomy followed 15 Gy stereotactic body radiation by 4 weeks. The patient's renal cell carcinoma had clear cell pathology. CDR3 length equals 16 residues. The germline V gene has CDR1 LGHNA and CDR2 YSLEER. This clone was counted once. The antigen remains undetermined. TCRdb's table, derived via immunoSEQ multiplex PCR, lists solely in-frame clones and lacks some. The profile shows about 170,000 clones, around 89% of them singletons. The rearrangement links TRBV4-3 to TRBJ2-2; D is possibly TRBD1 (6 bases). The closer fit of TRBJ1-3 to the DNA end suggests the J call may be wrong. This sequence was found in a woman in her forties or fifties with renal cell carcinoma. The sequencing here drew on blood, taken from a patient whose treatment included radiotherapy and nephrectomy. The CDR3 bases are TGCGCCAGCAGCCAAGTAGCAGGGGACGCTGGAAACACCATATATTTT. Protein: CASSQVAGDAGNTIYF.